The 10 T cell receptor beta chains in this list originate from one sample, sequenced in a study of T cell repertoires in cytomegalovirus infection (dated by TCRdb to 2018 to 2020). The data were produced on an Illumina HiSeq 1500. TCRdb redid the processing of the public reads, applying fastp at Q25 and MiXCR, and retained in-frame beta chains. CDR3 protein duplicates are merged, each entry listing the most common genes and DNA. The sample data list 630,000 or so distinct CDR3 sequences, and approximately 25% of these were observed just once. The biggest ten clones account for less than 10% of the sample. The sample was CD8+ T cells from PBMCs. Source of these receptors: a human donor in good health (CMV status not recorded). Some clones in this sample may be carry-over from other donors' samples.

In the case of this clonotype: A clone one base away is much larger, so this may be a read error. CDR3 in amino acids: CVSSLAGQGSTEAFF. The CDR3 nucleotides are TGTGTCAGCAGTTTAGCGGGACAGGGAAGCACTGAAGCTTTCTTT. The chain uses TRBV6-5 and TRBJ1-1; 9 nucleotides match TRBD1. The CDR3 consists of 15 residues. Germline values: CDR1 MNHEY, CDR2 SVGAGI.

CDR3 nucleotide sequence: TGTGCCAGCAGTGCCAAAGCGGGCGTTAACTATGGCTACACCTTC. It translates to CASSAKAGVNYGYTF. The chain has TRBV2 and TRBJ1-2; D uncertain. V dropped 4 bases and J dropped 1 base, with 13 bases sitting between them. Germline CDR1 reads SNHLY; CDR2 reads FYNNEI. The CDR3 covers 15 residues.

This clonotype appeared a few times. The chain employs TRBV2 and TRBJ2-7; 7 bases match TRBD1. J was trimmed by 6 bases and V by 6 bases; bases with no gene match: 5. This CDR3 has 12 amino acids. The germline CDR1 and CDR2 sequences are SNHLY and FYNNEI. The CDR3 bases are TGTGCCAGCAGACAGGGGTTGGTCGAGCAGTACTTC. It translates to CASRQGLVEQYF.

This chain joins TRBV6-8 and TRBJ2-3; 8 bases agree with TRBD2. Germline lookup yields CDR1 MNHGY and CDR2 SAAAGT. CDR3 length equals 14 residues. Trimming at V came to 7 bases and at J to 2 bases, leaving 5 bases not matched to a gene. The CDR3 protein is CASNFSGATDTQYF. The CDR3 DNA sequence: TGTGCCAGCAATTTTAGCGGGGCCACAGATACGCAGTATTTT.

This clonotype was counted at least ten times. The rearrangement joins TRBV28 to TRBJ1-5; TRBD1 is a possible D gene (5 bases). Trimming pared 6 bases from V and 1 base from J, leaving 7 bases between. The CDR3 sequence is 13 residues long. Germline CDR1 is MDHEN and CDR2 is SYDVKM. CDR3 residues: CASSRDSNQPQHF. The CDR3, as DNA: TGTGCCAGCAGCCGGGACAGCAATCAGCCCCAGCATTTT.

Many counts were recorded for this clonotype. CDR3 sequence: CASSQTQGGAAETQYF. Written as DNA, the CDR3 is TGTGCCAGCAGCCAGACGCAGGGGGGGGCGGCTGAGACCCAGTACTTC. The V gene is TRBV7-8, the J gene TRBJ2-5; perhaps D is TRBD1 or TRBD2 (7 bases each). Germline CDR1 reads SGHVS; CDR2 reads FQNEAQ. Between the trimmed V and J ends, which lost 5 bases and 5 bases, there was a span of 21 bases. The CDR3 extends over 16 amino acids.

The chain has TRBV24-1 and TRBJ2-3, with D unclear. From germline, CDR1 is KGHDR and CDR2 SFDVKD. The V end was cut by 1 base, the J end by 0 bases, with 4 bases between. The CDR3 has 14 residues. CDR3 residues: CATSDLTSTDTQYF. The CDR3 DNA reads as TGTGCCACCAGTGATTTAACTAGCACAGATACGCAGTATTTT.

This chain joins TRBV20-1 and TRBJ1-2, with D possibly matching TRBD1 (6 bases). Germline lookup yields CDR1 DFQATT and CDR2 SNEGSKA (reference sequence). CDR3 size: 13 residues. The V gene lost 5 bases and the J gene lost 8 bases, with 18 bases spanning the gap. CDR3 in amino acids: CSAGDRTPWGYTF. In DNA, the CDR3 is TGCAGTGCTGGCGACAGGACCCCCTGGGGCTACACCTTC.

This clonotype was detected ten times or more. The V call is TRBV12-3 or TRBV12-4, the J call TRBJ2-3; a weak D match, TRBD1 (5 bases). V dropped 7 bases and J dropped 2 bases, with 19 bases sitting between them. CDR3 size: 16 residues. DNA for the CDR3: TGTGCCAGCACTTATCTTCCCATGGGGCTCACAGATACGCAGTATTTT. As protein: CASTYLPMGLTDTQYF.

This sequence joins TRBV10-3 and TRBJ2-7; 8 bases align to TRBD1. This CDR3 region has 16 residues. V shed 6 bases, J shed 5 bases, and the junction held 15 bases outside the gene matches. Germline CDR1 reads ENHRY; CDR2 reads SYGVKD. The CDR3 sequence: CAISPIPGTGRNEQYF. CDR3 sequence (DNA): TGTGCCATCAGCCCAATTCCCGGGACAGGTCGGAACGAGCAGTACTTC.